This TCR beta chain was captured in a study of Ad26.COV2.S vaccination and SARS-CoV-2 variants. Method: immunoSEQ multiplex PCR; TCRdb's copy keeps in-frame clones and lacks some. The profile shows about 350,000 clones, about 88% of them singletons. The treatment is: about 20 received Ad26.COV2.S at low or high dose, single or two shots; about 5 received placebo; per-sample allocation not given. Collection of samples fell on day 63 after the first vaccine or placebo injection. With 1 base removed from V and 7 bases from J, the gap between germline ends came to 5 bases. This CDR3 comprises 12 residues. Germline assignment: CDR1 GTSNPN and CDR2 SVGIG (reference sequence).

The chain joins TRBV30 to TRBJ1-6, with D possibly being TRBD1 (5 bases). The specimen comprised peripheral blood, sampled in a trial of Ad26.COV2.S vaccine versus placebo. The origin of this receptor is a person between 18 and 65 years old who received the Ad26.COV2.S COVID-19 vaccine or a placebo. CDR3 nucleotides: TGTGCCTGGAGTGACAGGAATTCACCCCTCCACTTT. Its protein is CAWSDRNSPLHF.